The 20 T cell receptor beta chains below all came from one sample that was sequenced in a study of T-cell reconstitution after alpha-beta-depleted transplantation in children (dated by TCRdb to the mid-2010s). Libraries were built with PCR. Sequencing was carried out with an Illumina HiSeq 2500. To normalize quantification of the TCRbeta repertoire, the TCR libraries were built with molecular barcoding that relied on unique molecular identifiers. The public reads were reanalyzed by TCRdb: fastp trimming at Q25, MiXCR alignment, in-frame beta chains only. Identical CDR3 proteins give one entry, which carries the most common genes and DNA. The sample table holds about 260,000 distinct CDR3 sequences, of which around 10% were seen once. The top ten constitute 23% of the sample. The treatment or condition label for this specimen denotes: allogeneic hematopoietic cell transplantation with graft depleted of TCRalphabeta T cells and CD19 B cells.

Sequenced here: peripheral blood, sampled 180 days after TCRalphabeta/CD19-depleted stem cell transplant. All receptors derive from a male patient under 10 years old who had a stem cell transplant for chronic granulomatous disease, so the T cells may come from the graft donor.

In this sample, this clonotype turned up many times. The chain links TRBV20-1 to TRBJ2-3; 8 nucleotides match TRBD1. This CDR3 is built from 13 residues. Trimming at V came to 3 bases and at J to 5 bases, leaving 4 bases not matched to a gene. Germline-derived CDR1 and CDR2 are DFQATT and SNEGSKA (reference sequence). The CDR3 DNA is TGCAGTGCTAGGCCAGGGGGCAGAGATACGCAGTATTTT. It yields the protein CSARPGGRDTQYF.

This clonotype was detected only a few times. The chain couples TRBV11-1 to TRBJ2-7, with D perhaps TRBD1 or TRBD2 (5 bases each). The length of the CDR3 is 15 residues. CDR1 and CDR2 from the germline V gene are SGHAT and FQDESV (reference sequence). V lost 4 bases and J lost 0, with 13 bases in between. CDR3 amino acids: CASSSRDPPSYEQYF. CDR3 DNA: TGTGCCAGCAGCTCTCGGGACCCTCCCTCCTACGAGCAGTACTTC.

The chain combines TRBV20-1 with TRBJ2-1, with D perhaps given as TRBD1 or TRBD2 (6 bases each). The germline CDR1 and CDR2 sequences are DFQATT and SNEGSKA (reference sequence). Trimming pared 3 bases from V and 5 bases from J, leaving 14 bases between. The CDR3 totals 14 residues. The CDR3 bases are TGCAGTGCTAGTCCTCGGGGGCCAAACAATGAGCAGTTCTTC. It is translated as CSASPRGPNNEQFF.

This clonotype came up many times. The rearrangement joins TRBV6-5 to TRBJ1-5; no reliable D call. V lost 0 bases and J lost 2, with 14 bases in between. The germline gives CDR1 MNHEY, CDR2 SVGAGI. CDR3 length equals 17 residues. Here the CDR3 reads CASSYSSGNLGNQPQHF. CDR3 nucleotide sequence: TGTGCCAGCAGTTACTCTTCTGGGAATCTCGGCAATCAGCCCCAGCATTTT.

This clonotype was recorded at least ten times. V usage is TRBV7-2 and J usage is TRBJ2-3; possibly TRBD1 or TRBD2 for D (6 bases each). Germline lookup yields CDR1 SGHTA and CDR2 FQGNSA. Trimming removed 2 bases at V and 1 base at J, with 16 bases between. The CDR3 length is 17 residues. As DNA, the CDR3 is TGTGCCAGCAGCTTAAGGGGGGACAAGGCTGGCACAGATACGCAGTATTTT. It codes for CASSLRGDKAGTDTQYF.

This clonotype occurred many times. The CDR3 DNA is TGTGCCATCGGACAGGGGCTAGATGAGACCCAGTACTTC. Encoded protein: CAIGQGLDETQYF. The genes are TRBV10-3 and TRBJ2-5, with TRBD1 identical over 9 bases. This CDR3 is 13 amino acids long. Looked up from germline, CDR1 is ENHRY and CDR2 is SYGVKD. V lost 8 bases, J lost 5 bases, and 6 bases stayed unmatched.

The sample holds a few counts of this clonotype. Written as DNA, the CDR3 is TGCAGTGCTGCAAGACCCTGGGAGACAGATACGCAGTATTTT. Its protein product is CSAARPWETDTQYF. The genes are TRBV20-1 and TRBJ2-3, with D perhaps TRBD2 (5 bases). Trimming removed 5 bases at V and 3 bases at J, with 15 bases between. CDR1 and CDR2 (germline): DFQATT, SNEGSKA (reference sequence). This CDR3 region has 14 residues.

Concerning this clonotype itself: A clone one base away is much larger, so this may be a read error. This chain connects TRBV29-1 to TRBJ2-7; D is tentatively TRBD1 or TRBD2 (5 bases each). The ends were cut back, 1 base at V and 0 bases at J, with 16 bases in the middle. The CDR3 is 16 residues long. From germline, CDR1 is SQVTM and CDR2 ANQGSEA. CDR3 coding DNA: TGCAGCGTTGAAGGACAGACAGCCCGGGGCTCCTACGAGCAGTACTTC. It codes for CSVEGQTARGSYEQYF.

This chain connects TRBV5-1 to TRBJ2-7; 9 positions agree with TRBD2. This CDR3 comprises 15 residues. V was clipped by 2 bases and J by 4 bases; unmatched bases: 7. Germline-derived CDR1 and CDR2 are SGHRS and YFSETQ. The CDR3 DNA reads TGCGCCAGCAGCTTTCGGGCTAGCGGGACTTACGAGCAGTACTTC. As protein: CASSFRASGTYEQYF.

This clonotype occurred many times. This chain uses TRBV15 with TRBJ2-7; perhaps TRBD1 as D (7 bases). Germline V gives CDR1 LNHNV, CDR2 YYDKDF (reference sequence). V lost 3 bases, J lost 0 bases, and 9 bases lay in between. The CDR3 length is 14 residues. The CDR3 nucleotides are TGTGCCACCAGCAGGCGGGACAGCTCCTACGAGCAGTACTTC. Its translation is CATSRRDSSYEQYF.

This clonotype was counted many times. The V call is TRBV3-1, the J call TRBJ2-5; TRBD2 matches at 8 bases. The CDR3 has 18 residues. Germline CDR1 and CDR2: LGHDT and YNNKEL (reference sequence). With 1 base clipped from V and 3 bases from J, the junction kept 13 bases outside the gene matches. CDR3 protein: CASSQVAGGAFREETQYF. The CDR3 DNA follows: TGTGCCAGCAGCCAAGTCGCCGGGGGGGCCTTTAGAGAAGAGACCCAGTACTTC.

Many counts were recorded for this clonotype. The chain is built from TRBV13 and TRBJ2-5, with a possible D match to TRBD2 (6 bases). This CDR3 comprises 13 residues. CDR1 PRHDT and CDR2 FYEKMQ come from the germline V gene (reference sequence). V was shortened by 5 bases and J by 0 bases, with 7 bases between the two germline ends. This chain's CDR3 is CASSGGYQETQYF. CDR3 DNA: TGTGCCAGCAGCGGGGGGTACCAAGAGACCCAGTACTTC.

This clonotype was counted many times. The chain has TRBV7-9 and TRBJ2-5, with TRBD1 matching 7 bases. This CDR3 has 15 residues. CDR1 is SEHNR and CDR2 is FQNEAQ in the germline V gene (reference sequence). V lost 3 bases and J lost 1; bases outside the gene matches: 5. The DNA of the CDR3 is TGTGCCAGCAGCTTGCCCAGGGGGAGCCAAGAGACCCAGTACTTC. This encodes CASSLPRGSQETQYF.

There are many counts of this clonotype. The rearrangement joins TRBV6-2 or TRBV6-3 to TRBJ1-1, with D perhaps TRBD1 (5 bases). V lost 2 bases and J 6 bases, leaving 13 bases between the germline ends. This CDR3 has 14 amino acids. In germline, CDR1 is MNHEY, CDR2 SVGEGT. CDR3 amino acids: CASSYGGSFSEAFF. CDR3 bases: TGTGCCAGCAGTTACGGGGGATCCTTTTCTGAAGCTTTCTTT.

This clonotype was counted ten times or more. The chain carries TRBV4-3 and TRBJ1-1, with D unclear. V was pared by 0 bases and J by 2 bases, with 10 bases between. The germline CDR1 and CDR2 sequences are LGHNA and YSLEER. The CDR3 is made up of 15 amino acids. CDR3 nucleotide sequence: TGCGCCAGCAGCCAAGAGGCCCGGGGTAACACTGAAGCTTTCTTT. Residues: CASSQEARGNTEAFF.

This clonotype came up many times. The genes are TRBV6-1 and TRBJ2-7, with D unclear. Germline assignment: CDR1 MNHNS and CDR2 SASEGT. This CDR3 spans 15 amino acids. V lost 7 bases and J lost 1, with 17 bases in between. The CDR3 sequence is CASTDQGRRSYEQYF. Here the CDR3 DNA reads TGTGCCAGCACCGACCAAGGGCGCAGGTCCTACGAGCAGTACTTC.

This clonotype was seen many times. The V call is TRBV29-1, the J call TRBJ2-1; the match to TRBD2 covers 14 bases. V trimming: 5 bases; J trimming: 2 bases; junction bases outside the gene matches: 14. The CDR3 is 19 residues long. The germline V gene has CDR1 SQVTM and CDR2 ANQGSEA. This CDR3 reads CSVQRLPGLAGEAYNEQFF. CDR3 sequence (DNA): TGCAGCGTTCAAAGGTTACCGGGACTAGCGGGAGAGGCCTACAATGAGCAGTTCTTC.

This clonotype was recorded many times. The chain combines TRBV7-9 with TRBJ1-6, with 8 nucleotides matching TRBD1. The length of the CDR3 is 16 residues. Unmatched junction bases numbered 11, after V lost 6 bases and J lost 7 bases. Germline assignment: CDR1 SEHNR and CDR2 FQNEAQ (reference sequence). The CDR3 nucleotides are TGTGCCAGCAGTCAATTACAGGGGGAACGGAATTCACCCCTCCACTTT. Encoded protein: CASSQLQGERNSPLHF.

The table lists this clonotype with many counts. This chain joins TRBV11-2 and TRBJ2-2; D possibly matches TRBD1 or TRBD2 (5 bases each). CDR1 is SGHAT and CDR2 is FQNNGV in the germline V gene. The CDR3 consists of 16 residues. Trimming shortened V by 3 bases and J by 2 bases, and 13 bases separated the two germline ends. The chain's CDR3 is CASSFLQGPNTGELFF. CDR3 DNA sequence: TGTGCCAGCAGCTTTCTCCAGGGACCCAACACCGGGGAGCTGTTTTTT.

V and J are TRBV10-3 and TRBJ2-3; D ambiguous. Germline CDR1 ENHRY, CDR2 SYGVKD. The CDR3 has 12 residues. V lost 6 bases and J lost 4, with 8 bases in between. The CDR3, as DNA: TGTGCCATCAGCCCCGGCCCAGATACGCAGTATTTT. Protein: CAISPGPDTQYF.